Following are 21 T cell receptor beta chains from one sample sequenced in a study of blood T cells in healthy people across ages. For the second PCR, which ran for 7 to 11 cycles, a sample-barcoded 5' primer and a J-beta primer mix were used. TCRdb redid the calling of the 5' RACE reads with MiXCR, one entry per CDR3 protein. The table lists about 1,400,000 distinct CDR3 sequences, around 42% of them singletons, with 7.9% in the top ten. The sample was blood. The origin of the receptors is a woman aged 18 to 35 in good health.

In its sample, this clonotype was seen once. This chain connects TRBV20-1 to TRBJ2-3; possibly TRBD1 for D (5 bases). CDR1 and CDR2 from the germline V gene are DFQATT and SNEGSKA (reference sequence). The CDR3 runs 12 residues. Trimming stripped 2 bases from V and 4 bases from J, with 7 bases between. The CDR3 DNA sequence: TGCAGTGCTAGACAACAGGCAGATACGCAGTATTTT. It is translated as CSARQQADTQYF.

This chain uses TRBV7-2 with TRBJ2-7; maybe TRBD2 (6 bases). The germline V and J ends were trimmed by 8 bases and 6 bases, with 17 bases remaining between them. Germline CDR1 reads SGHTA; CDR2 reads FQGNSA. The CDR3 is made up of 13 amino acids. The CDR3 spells CASRPASESEQYF. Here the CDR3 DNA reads TGTGCCAGCCGTCCGGCTAGCGAATCCGAGCAGTACTTC. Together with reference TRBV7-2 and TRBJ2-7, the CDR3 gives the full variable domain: GAGVSQSPSNKVTEKGKDVELRCDPISGHTALYWYRQSLGQGLEFLIYFQGNSAPDKSGLPSDRFSAERTGGSVSTLTIQRTQQEDSAVYLCASRPASESEQYFGPGTRLTVT.

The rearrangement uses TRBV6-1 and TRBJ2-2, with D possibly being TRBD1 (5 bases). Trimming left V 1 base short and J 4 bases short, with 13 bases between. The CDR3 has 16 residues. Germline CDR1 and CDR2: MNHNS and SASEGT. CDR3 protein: CASSEGQGRGTGELFF. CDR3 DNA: TGTGCCAGCAGTGAAGGGCAGGGTCGTGGCACCGGGGAGCTGTTTTTT.

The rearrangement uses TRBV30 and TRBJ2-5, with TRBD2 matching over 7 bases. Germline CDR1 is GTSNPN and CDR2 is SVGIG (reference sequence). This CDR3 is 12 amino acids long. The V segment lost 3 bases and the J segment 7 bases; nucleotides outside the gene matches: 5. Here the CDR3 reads CAWRGGSGTQYF. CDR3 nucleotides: TGTGCCTGGAGAGGCGGGAGTGGGACCCAGTACTTC.

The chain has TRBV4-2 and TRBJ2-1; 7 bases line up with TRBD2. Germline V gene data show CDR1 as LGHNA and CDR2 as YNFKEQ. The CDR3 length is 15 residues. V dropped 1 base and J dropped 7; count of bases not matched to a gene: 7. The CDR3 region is CASSQGGGRGNEQFF. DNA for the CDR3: TGTGCCAGCAGCCAAGGGGGCGGGAGAGGGAATGAGCAGTTCTTC.

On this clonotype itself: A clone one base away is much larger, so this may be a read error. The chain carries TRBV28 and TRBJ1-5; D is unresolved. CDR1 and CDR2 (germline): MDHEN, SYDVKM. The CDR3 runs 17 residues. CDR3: CASSFGSGVFFNQPRHF. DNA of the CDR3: TGTGCCAGCAGTTTCGGGTCGGGCGTCTTTTTCAATCAGCCCCGGCATTTT.

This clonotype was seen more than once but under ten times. The CDR3 DNA is TGTGCCAGTAGTCCGGGACTAGCAACAGGTGAGCAGTTCTTC. Encoded protein: CASSPGLATGEQFF. This chain links TRBV19 with TRBJ2-1, with 9 nucleotides matching TRBD2. CDR1 is LNHDA and CDR2 is SQIVND in the germline V gene (reference sequence). V was pared by 5 bases and J by 9 bases, with 8 bases of the junction left unmatched. The CDR3 has 14 amino acids.

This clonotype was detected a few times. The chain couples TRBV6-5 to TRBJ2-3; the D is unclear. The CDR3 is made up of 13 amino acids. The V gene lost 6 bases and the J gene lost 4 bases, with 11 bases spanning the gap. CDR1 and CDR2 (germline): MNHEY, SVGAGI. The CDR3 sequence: CASREFFPDTQYF. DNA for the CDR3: TGTGCCAGCAGAGAGTTTTTCCCAGATACGCAGTATTTT.

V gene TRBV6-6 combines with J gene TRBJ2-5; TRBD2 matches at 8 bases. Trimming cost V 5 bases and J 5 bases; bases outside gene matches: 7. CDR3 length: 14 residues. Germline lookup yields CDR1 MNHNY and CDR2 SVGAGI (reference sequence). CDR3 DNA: TGTGCCAGCAGTCCTAGGCGGGGGGCGGAGACCCAGTACTTC. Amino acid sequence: CASSPRRGAETQYF.

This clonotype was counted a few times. The CDR3 nucleotides read TGTGCCAGCAGTTCCGGGACTAGCGGGAACACAGATACGCAGTATTTT. It translates to CASSSGTSGNTDTQYF. V usage is TRBV7-9 and J usage is TRBJ2-3; TRBD2 matches at 13 bases. The CDR3 has 16 amino acids. Germline CDR1 is SEHNR and CDR2 is FQNEAQ (reference sequence). J was trimmed by 2 bases and V by 6 bases; bases with no gene match: 5.

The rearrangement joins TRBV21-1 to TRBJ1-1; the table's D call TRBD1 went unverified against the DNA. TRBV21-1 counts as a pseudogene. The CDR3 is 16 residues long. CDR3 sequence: CASSRLKGGSNTEAFF. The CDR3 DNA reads TGTGCCAGCAGCAGGTTGAAGGGGGGGTCGAACACTGAAGCTTTCTTT.

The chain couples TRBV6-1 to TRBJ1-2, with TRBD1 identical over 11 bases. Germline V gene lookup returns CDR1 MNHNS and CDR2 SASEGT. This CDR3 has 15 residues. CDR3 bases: TGTGCTTACTTCCGGGACAGGGGGAGTTTTGATGGCTACACCTTC. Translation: CAYFRDRGSFDGYTF.

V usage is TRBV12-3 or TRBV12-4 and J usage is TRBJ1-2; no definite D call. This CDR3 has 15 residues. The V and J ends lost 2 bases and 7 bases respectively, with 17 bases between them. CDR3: CASSLSQAWFGGYTF. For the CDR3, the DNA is TGTGCCAGCAGTTTAAGCCAAGCATGGTTCGGTGGCTACACCTTC.

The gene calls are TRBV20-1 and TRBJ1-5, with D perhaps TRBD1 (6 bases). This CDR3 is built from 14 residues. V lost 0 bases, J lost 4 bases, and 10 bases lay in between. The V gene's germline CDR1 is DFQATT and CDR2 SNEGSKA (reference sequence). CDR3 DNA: TGCAGTGCTAGAGAAGACAGGAAAAATCAGCCCCAGCATTTT. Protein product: CSAREDRKNQPQHF.

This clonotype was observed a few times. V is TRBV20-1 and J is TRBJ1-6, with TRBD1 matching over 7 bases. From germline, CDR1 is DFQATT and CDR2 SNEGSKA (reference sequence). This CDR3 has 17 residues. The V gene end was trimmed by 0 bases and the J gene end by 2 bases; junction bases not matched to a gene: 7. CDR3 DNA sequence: TGCAGTGCTAGAGATCTAGGGGGCAGGACCTATAATTCACCCCTCCACTTT. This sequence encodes CSARDLGGRTYNSPLHF.

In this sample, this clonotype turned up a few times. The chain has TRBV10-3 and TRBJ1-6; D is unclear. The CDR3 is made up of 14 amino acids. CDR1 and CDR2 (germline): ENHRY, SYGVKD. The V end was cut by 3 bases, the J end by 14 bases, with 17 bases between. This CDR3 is CAISDGTPGMALHF. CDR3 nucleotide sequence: TGTGCCATCAGTGATGGTACCCCAGGAATGGCCCTCCACTTT.

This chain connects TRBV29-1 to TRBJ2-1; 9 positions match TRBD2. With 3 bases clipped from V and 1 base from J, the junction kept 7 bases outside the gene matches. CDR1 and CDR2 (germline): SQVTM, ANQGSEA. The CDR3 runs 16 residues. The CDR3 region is CSVDSPTSGSYNEQFF. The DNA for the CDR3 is TGCAGCGTTGATTCCCCTACTAGCGGGTCCTACAATGAGCAGTTCTTC.

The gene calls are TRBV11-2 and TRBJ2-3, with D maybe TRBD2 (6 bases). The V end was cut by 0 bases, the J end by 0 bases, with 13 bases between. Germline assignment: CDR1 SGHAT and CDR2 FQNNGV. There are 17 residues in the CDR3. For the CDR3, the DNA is TGTGCCAGCAGCTTAGATCCTATAGCGGAAAGCACAGATACGCAGTATTTT. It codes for CASSLDPIAESTDTQYF.

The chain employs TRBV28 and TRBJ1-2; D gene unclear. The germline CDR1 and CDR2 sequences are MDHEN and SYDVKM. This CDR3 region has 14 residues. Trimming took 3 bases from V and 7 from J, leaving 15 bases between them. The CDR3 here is CASSFGAASGGYTF. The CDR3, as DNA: TGTGCCAGCAGTTTTGGAGCAGCTTCGGGTGGCTACACCTTC.

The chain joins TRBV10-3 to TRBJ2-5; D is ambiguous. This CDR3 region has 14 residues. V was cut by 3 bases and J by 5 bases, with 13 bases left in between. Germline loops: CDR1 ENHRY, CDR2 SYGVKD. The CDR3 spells CAISDQWLGETQYF. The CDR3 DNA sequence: TGTGCCATCAGTGACCAATGGCTGGGGGAGACCCAGTACTTC.

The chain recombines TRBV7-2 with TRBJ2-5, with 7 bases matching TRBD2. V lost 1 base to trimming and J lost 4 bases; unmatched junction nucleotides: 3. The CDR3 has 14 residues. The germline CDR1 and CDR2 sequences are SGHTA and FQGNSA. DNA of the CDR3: TGTGCCAGCAGCTTAGTGCGGGGGATAGAGACCCAGTACTTC. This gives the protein CASSLVRGIETQYF. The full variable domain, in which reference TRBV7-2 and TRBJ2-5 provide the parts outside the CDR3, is GAGVSQSPSNKVTEKGKDVELRCDPISGHTALYWYRQSLGQGLEFLIYFQGNSAPDKSGLPSDRFSAERTGGSVSTLTIQRTQQEDSAVYLCASSLVRGIETQYFGPGTRLLVL.